Listed here are 18 T cell receptor beta chains from one sample, sequenced in a study of response to subunit inactivated influenza vaccine. TCRdb recomputed calls from the RT-PCR reads with MiXCR, one row per CDR3 protein. The sample records roughly 500,000 distinct CDR3 sequences, about 25% being singletons. The sample was CD4+ T cells sorted from PBMCs, taken 4 to 6 days after vaccination. All receptors come from a man aged 50-59 years who received an inactivated influenza vaccine.

This clonotype was detected only a few times. The chain combines TRBV3-1 with TRBJ2-7; D is unresolved. V was clipped by 4 bases and J by 2 bases, with 6 bases between them. The CDR3 runs 12 residues. Germline V lookup: CDR1 LGHDT, CDR2 YNNKEL (reference sequence). The CDR3 DNA follows: TGTGCCAGCAGCCTGCTCCCCTACGAGCAGTACTTC. Translating it yields CASSLLPYEQYF.

The chain carries TRBV12-3 or TRBV12-4 and TRBJ2-5; TRBD1 aligns across 10 bases. The CDR3 has 14 residues. V gave up 5 bases and J gave up 4 bases; unmatched junction bases: 4. The CDR3 DNA reads as TGTGCCAGCAGTCGGACAGGGGGACCAGAGACCCAGTACTTC. It yields the protein CASSRTGGPETQYF.

The V call is TRBV10-3, the J call TRBJ2-1, with TRBD2 matching 8 bases. The J segment lost 0 bases and the V segment lost 3 bases, leaving 4 bases of the junction unmatched. Germline loops: CDR1 ENHRY, CDR2 SYGVKD. CDR3 size: 16 residues. CDR3 residues: CAISDSGVSSYNEQFF. The CDR3 nucleotides are TGTGCCATCAGTGATAGCGGGGTAAGCTCCTACAATGAGCAGTTCTTC.

The CDR3 reads CASSLMGLASDEQFF. As DNA, the CDR3 is TGTGCCAGCAGCTTGATGGGACTAGCGAGCGATGAGCAGTTCTTC. V gene TRBV5-5 combines with J gene TRBJ2-1; TRBD2 agrees at 10 bases. V shed 1 base and J 8 bases; nucleotides not matched to a gene: 6. Germline V lookup: CDR1 SGHKS, CDR2 YYEKEE (reference sequence). The CDR3 spans 15 residues.

Only a few counts were recorded for this clonotype. The rearrangement joins TRBV24-1 to TRBJ2-1; TRBD1 aligns across 7 bases. The CDR3 contains 14 residues. V was clipped by 5 bases and J by 12 bases; unmatched bases: 12. Germline V gene sequence: CDR1 KGHDR, CDR2 SFDVKD. As DNA, the CDR3 is TGTGCCACCAGTGCATTCCAGACAGGGTACGGGCAGTTCTTC. This translates into CATSAFQTGYGQFF.

J is TRBJ2-2 and V is TRBV6-2 or TRBV6-3, with TRBD2 as a possible D gene (5 bases). The V gene's germline CDR1 is MNHEY and CDR2 SVGEGT. The CDR3 spans 14 residues. Trimming removed 9 bases from V and 0 bases from J, with 11 bases in between. CDR3: CASRGATNTGELFF. In nucleotides, the CDR3 is TGTGCCAGTCGGGGAGCCACGAACACCGGGGAGCTGTTTTTT.

This clonotype has just a few counts. The chain links TRBV3-1 to TRBJ1-2; the match to TRBD1 covers 9 bases. The CDR3 has 15 amino acids. Per the germline V gene, CDR1 is LGHDT and CDR2 is YNNKEL (reference sequence). The junction had 9 bases not matched to a gene; V was cut back by 2 bases and J by 8 bases. The CDR3 protein is CASSQYETGGGGYTF. CDR3 coding DNA: TGTGCCAGCAGCCAATATGAAACAGGGGGCGGCGGCTACACCTTC.

V and J are TRBV28 and TRBJ2-2; 7 bases agree with TRBD1. The CDR3 extends over 14 amino acids. V shed 11 bases, J shed 2 bases, and the junction held 8 bases outside the gene matches. The germline V gene has CDR1 MDHEN and CDR2 SYDVKM. The CDR3: CAGARGLNTGELFF. The CDR3 nucleotides read TGTGCCGGGGCAAGGGGGCTTAACACCGGGGAGCTGTTTTTT.

This clonotype has just a few counts. This chain links TRBV12-3 or TRBV12-4 with TRBJ1-4; weak D call: TRBD1 (6 bases). V was pared by 6 bases and J by 7 bases, with 18 bases between. This CDR3 is 15 amino acids long. The CDR3: CASSPRQGRGEKLFF. The CDR3 DNA follows: TGTGCCAGCAGCCCACGTCAGGGGAGGGGTGAAAAACTGTTTTTT.

The rearrangement uses TRBV20-1 and TRBJ2-3, with 9 bases matching TRBD2. The CDR3 is 16 amino acids. Germline V lookup: CDR1 DFQATT, CDR2 SNEGSKA (reference sequence). With 1 base clipped from V and 0 bases from J, the junction kept 5 bases outside the gene matches. The CDR3 nucleotides read TGCAGTGCTAGAGTCGGCAGCGGGGGGAGCACAGATACGCAGTATTTT. It specifies CSARVGSGGSTDTQYF.

This chain links TRBV20-1 with TRBJ2-3; 7 bases line up with TRBD2. The CDR3 spans 12 residues. Germline V gene lookup returns CDR1 DFQATT and CDR2 SNEGSKA (reference sequence). CDR3 in DNA: TGCAGGGCCCCACCGGGGGGAGATACGCAGTATTTT. Amino acids: CRAPPGGDTQYF.

This chain links TRBV4-3 with TRBJ2-1; D remains unclear. CDR1 and CDR2 from the germline V gene are LGHNA and YSLEER. V was trimmed by 2 bases and J by 5 bases, leaving 13 bases between them. This CDR3 spans 15 amino acids. The CDR3 coding sequence is TGCGCCAGCAGCCAATCGACGGGTACTCACAATGAGCAGTTCTTC. Protein: CASSQSTGTHNEQFF.

In this sample, this clonotype turned up a few times. The chain is built from TRBV3-1 and TRBJ1-2; D is unresolved. The CDR3 covers 13 residues. Looked up from germline, CDR1 is LGHDT and CDR2 is YNNKEL (reference sequence). Trimming shortened V by 0 bases and J by 8 bases, and 10 bases separated the two germline ends. This CDR3 is CASSQDPFGGYTF. As DNA, the CDR3 is TGTGCCAGCAGCCAAGATCCCTTTGGCGGCTACACCTTC.

The V gene is TRBV28, the J gene TRBJ2-7, with 10 bases that match TRBD2. Per germline, CDR1 MDHEN and CDR2 SYDVKM. The ends lost 5 bases at V and 2 bases at J; junction bases unmatched: 6. This CDR3 region has 15 residues. This chain's CDR3 is CASSPVAGGTYEQYF. The CDR3 DNA reads TGTGCCAGCAGTCCCGTAGCGGGAGGAACCTACGAGCAGTACTTC.

This clonotype turned up a few times. The J gene is TRBJ2-1, the V gene TRBV10-3, with 7 bases matching TRBD2. The germline gives CDR1 ENHRY, CDR2 SYGVKD. V was pared by 2 bases and J by 4 bases, with 14 bases of the junction left unmatched. This CDR3 contains 18 residues. CDR3 region: CAISEPRAAGVYYNEQFF. For the CDR3, the DNA is TGTGCCATCAGTGAGCCCAGGGCCGCGGGGGTCTATTACAATGAGCAGTTCTTC.

This chain uses TRBV7-9 with TRBJ2-5; possibly TRBD1 for D (5 bases). Germline V gene sequence: CDR1 SEHNR, CDR2 FQNEAQ (reference sequence). V lost 2 bases and J lost 3, with 10 bases in between. The CDR3 runs 14 residues. Written as DNA, the CDR3 is TGTGCCAGCAGCTTATCCAGGGTAGAAGAGACCCAGTACTTC. It codes for CASSLSRVEETQYF.

There are many counts of this clonotype. V gene TRBV6-5 combines with J gene TRBJ1-5; D is ambiguous. This CDR3 comprises 13 residues. V was clipped by 2 bases and J by 9 bases, with 11 bases between them. Germline CDR1 MNHEY, CDR2 SVGAGI. Here the CDR3 reads CASSYGEGGPQHF. The CDR3 DNA reads TGTGCCAGCAGTTACGGGGAGGGAGGGCCCCAGCATTTT.

Of note for this clonotype: An end of the junction differs from the germline gene, which may be a read error. The rearrangement links TRBV5-1 to TRBJ2-5; TRBD2 agrees at 8 bases. Germline CDR1 SGHRS, CDR2 YFSETQ. The length of the CDR3 is 14 residues. The CDR3 sequence: CASSLAGGEETQYF. The CDR3 nucleotides are TGTGCCAGCAGTTTAGCCGGGGGGGAAGAGACCCAGTACTTC.